This TCR beta chain was found in a study of blood T cell repertoires in COVID-19 (dated by TCRdb to the early 2020s). Regarding the study in general: Samples covering the acute and convalescent phases of COVID-19 were provided by collaborators in the United States, Italy and Spain. Where HLA class I and class II types were available, the types were taken from metadata supplied by the sample provider, not from assay-based typing. Sample metadata almost always included a de-identified subject ID, COVID-19 status, age in years and sex. The material from the prospective study consisted of cDNA or gDNA derived from T cells, B-cell-depleted T cells, or PBMCs. Samples were obtained from the ongoing ImmuneRACE study (first 160 participants) and from 950 to 1,500 subjects provided by 6 global collaborators. A freely available public database, intended as a resource for researchers studying the immune response to SARS-CoV-2, is where the repertoires were released. Subjects who had been exposed to COVID-19, were actively infected with it, or had recovered from it provided the deeply sampled blood TCRbeta repertoires that made up the dataset. The investigation overall reported the following: How much clinical and demographic metadata was included differed by source and by participant, and the metadata was provided uncurated.

TCRbeta CDR3 regions were amplified from genomic DNA using the immunoSEQ Assay, a bias-controlled multiplex PCR. On the study's bioinformatics: The number of nucleated cells in each sample was estimated from the amplification of reference gene primers within the assay. Sequence reads were collapsed and filtered to measure the absolute abundance of every unique TCRbeta CDR3 rearrangement. Productive Simpson clonality was computed per sample as the square root of Simpson's diversity index over productive rearrangements. This immuneACCESS table, as held by TCRdb, lists in-frame sequences with V and J called but not all clones. Of the missing ones, under half trace to an unresolved V gene in checked studies; the others have no known cause. The V and J calls and clone size are taken from that table; D and trimming were inferred from the DNA. The sample profile shows around 310,000 clones; approximately 89% of them were found once. The top ten constitute 9.5% to 15% of the sample.

About this clone: Its target antigen remains unknown. Base quality data are lacking; no much larger clone is found one base away.

Collaborating institutions collected whole blood in K2EDTA tubes following their own protocols. For TCRbeta analysis, collaborator samples were shipped as frozen whole blood, as isolated PBMCs, or as DNA extracted from either sample type. There are 15 amino acids in the CDR3, from cysteine to phenylalanine inclusive. Of all the DNA, just the CDR3 is kept, 45 bases in frame from base 1. CDR1 and CDR2 are drawn from the germline V gene: KGHSH, LQKENI. Trimming at the junction amounts to 1 base on V and 2 bases on J, and the germline ends lie 10 bases apart. The receptor was isolated from a woman between 55 and 75 years old with acute or convalescent COVID-19. The chain joins TRBV18 to TRBJ2-3; the D segment could be TRBD2, given 6 matching bases. What was sequenced was peripheral blood. The CDR3 protein sequence reads: CASSPRDFYTDTQYF. The base sequence is TGTGCCAGCTCACCACGGGACTTCTACACAGATACGCAGTATTTT.